Below are 5 T cell receptor beta chains sequenced from a single sample in a study of response to subunit inactivated influenza vaccine. TCRdb processed the RT-PCR reads anew with MiXCR; each CDR3 protein has one entry. Found here are 300,000 to 350,000 distinct CDR3 sequences, 20% to 25% of them singletons; the top ten hold about 10%. Sample: PBMCs from blood, taken 21 months after vaccination. These receptors all come from a man aged 50-75 years who received an inactivated influenza vaccine.

Written as DNA, the CDR3 is TGCAGTGCTTTGCAGATGCCCGAAAAACTGTTTTTT. Translated, it gives CSALQMPEKLFF. V is TRBV20-1 and J is TRBJ1-4; no definite D call. The CDR3 is made up of 12 amino acids. Germline V gene sequence: CDR1 DFQATT, CDR2 SNEGSKA (reference sequence). The V end was cut by 5 bases, the J end by 8 bases, with 12 bases between.

The sample holds many counts of this clonotype. The V gene is TRBV29-1, the J gene TRBJ2-7; 7 bases match TRBD2. Germline CDR1 and CDR2: SQVTM and ANQGSEA. The CDR3 loop spans 13 amino acids. CDR3 in DNA: TGCAGTACCCAGCGGGACCCCCTTGCCGAGCAGTACTTC. Its protein is CSTQRDPLAEQYF.

This clonotype was counted between two and nine times. One end of the junction fails to match germline, which may point to a read error. V gene TRBV7-2 combines with J gene TRBJ1-1; the D gene is possibly TRBD1 (5 bases). This CDR3 contains 13 residues. Germline V gene lookup returns CDR1 SGHTA and CDR2 FQGNSA. DNA of the CDR3: TGTGCCAGCACCTTACGGGTGAGACAGAGGGCTTTCTTT. The encoded protein is CASTLRVRQRAFF.

This clonotype was recorded a few times. The DNA of the CDR3 is TGTGCCAGCAGCATCTCAGGAGACGGGGAGCTGTTTTTT. It translates to CASSISGDGELFF. V gene TRBV7-9 combines with J gene TRBJ2-2; D uncertain. The CDR3 loop spans 13 amino acids. Germline loops: CDR1 SEHNR, CDR2 FQNEAQ (reference sequence). V was shortened by 5 bases and J by 7 bases, with 11 bases between the two germline ends.

The CDR3 bases are TGTGCCACCAGCAGACAGTCCGGCACTGAAGCTTTCTTT. It yields the protein CATSRQSGTEAFF. The V call is TRBV15, the J call TRBJ1-1; no firm D call. Germline CDR1 reads LNHNV; CDR2 reads YYDKDF (reference sequence). V lost 2 bases, J lost 4 bases, and 8 bases lay in between. The CDR3 loop spans 13 amino acids. Supplemented by reference TRBV15 and TRBJ1-1, the full variable domain reads DAMVIQNPRYQVTQFGKPVTLSCSQTLNHNVMYWYQQKSSQAPKLLFHYYDKDFNNEADTPDNFQSRRPNTSFCFLDIRSPGLGDTAMYLCATSRQSGTEAFFGQGTRLTVV.